This T cell receptor beta chain was captured in a study of blood T cells in healthy people across ages. Broader study findings: Both naive CD4+ cell counts and diversity were greater in long-lived donors than in aged donors.

Germline V CDR1 and CDR2: LGHNA, YSLEER. The V end was cut by 5 bases, the J end by 2 bases, with 12 bases between. CDR3 length: 15 residues. For the second PCR, which ran for 7 to 11 cycles, a sample-barcoded 5' primer and a J-beta primer mix were used. Each cDNA molecule received a tag from a template-switch adaptor that had 12 random nucleotides. TCRdb called the 5' RACE reads again in MiXCR, with one record for every CDR3 protein. The sample holds 1.5 million to 2 million distinct CDR3 sequences; about 39% are singletons and the top ten take under 30%. In the case of this clonotype: The antigen is unknown.

The gene calls are TRBV4-3 and TRBJ2-2, with D tentatively TRBD2 (6 bases). This clonotype originated in a human donor in good health. The sequencing sample was made of blood. CDR3 region: CASSREVVNTGELFF. Written as DNA, the CDR3 is TGCGCCAGCAGCAGGGAGGTGGTAAACACCGGGGAGCTGTTTTTT.